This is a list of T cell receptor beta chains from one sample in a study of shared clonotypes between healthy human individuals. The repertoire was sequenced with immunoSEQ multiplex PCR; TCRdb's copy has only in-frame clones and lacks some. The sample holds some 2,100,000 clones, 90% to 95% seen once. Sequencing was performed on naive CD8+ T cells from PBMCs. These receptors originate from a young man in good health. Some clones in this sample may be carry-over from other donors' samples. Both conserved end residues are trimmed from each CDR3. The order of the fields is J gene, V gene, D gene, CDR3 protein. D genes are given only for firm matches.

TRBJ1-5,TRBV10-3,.,AISAGRSSNQPQH
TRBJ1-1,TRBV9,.,ASSYSTLNTEAF
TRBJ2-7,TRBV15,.,ATSRAYEQY
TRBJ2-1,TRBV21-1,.,ASSKGTRPIDNEQF
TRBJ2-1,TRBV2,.,ASGGPGRSYNEQF
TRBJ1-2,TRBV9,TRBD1,ASSPGAGGTYGYT
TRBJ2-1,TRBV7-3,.,ASSSTPGHQLYNEQF
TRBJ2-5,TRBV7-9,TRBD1,ASSSTTGAQETQY
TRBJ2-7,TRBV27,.,ASSPKEAGNDEQY
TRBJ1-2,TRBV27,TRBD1,ASSVTGSYGYT
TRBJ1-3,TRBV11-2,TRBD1,ASSLEAGQGLGNTIY
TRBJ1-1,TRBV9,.,ASSPAHPGPTNTEAF
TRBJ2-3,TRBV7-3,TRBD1,ASRSQGDRTDTQY
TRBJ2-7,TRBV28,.,ASSYPRQSSYEQY